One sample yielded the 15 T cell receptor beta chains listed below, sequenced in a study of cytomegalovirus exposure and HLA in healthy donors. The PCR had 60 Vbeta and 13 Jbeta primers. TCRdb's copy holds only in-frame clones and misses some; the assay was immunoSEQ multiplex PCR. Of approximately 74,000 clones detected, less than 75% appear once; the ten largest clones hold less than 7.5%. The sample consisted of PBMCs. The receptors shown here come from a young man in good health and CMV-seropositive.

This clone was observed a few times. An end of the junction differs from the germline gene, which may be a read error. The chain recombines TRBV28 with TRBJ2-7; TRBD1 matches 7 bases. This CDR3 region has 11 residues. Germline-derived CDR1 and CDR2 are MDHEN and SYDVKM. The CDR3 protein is CASSFAGGEIF. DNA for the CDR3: TGTGCCAGCAGTTTCGCAGGGGGTGAAATCTTC.

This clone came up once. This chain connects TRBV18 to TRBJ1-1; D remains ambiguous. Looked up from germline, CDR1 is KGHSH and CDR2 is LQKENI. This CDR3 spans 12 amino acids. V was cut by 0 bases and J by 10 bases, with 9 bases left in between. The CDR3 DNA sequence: TGTGCCAGCTCACCACCCGGAGAGCCAGCTTTCTTT. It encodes CASSPPGEPAFF.

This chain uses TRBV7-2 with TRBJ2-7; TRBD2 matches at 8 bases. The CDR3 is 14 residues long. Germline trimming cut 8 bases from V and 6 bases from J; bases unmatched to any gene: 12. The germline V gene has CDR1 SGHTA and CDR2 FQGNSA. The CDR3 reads CASRREGDLAEQYF. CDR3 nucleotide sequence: TGTGCCAGCCGCCGGGAGGGCGACTTGGCCGAGCAGTACTTC.

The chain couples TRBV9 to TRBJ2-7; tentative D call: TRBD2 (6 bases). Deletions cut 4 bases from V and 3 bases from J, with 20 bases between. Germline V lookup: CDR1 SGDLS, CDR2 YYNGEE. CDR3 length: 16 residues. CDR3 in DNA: TGTGCCAGCAGCCCCTCATCATGGAGGGTGGACTACGAGCAGTACTTC. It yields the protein CASSPSSWRVDYEQYF.

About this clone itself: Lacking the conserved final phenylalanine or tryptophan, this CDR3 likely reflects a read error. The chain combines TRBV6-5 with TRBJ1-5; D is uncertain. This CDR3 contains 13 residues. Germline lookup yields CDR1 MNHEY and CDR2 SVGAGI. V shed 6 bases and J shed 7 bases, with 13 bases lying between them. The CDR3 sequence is CASSTGGGQPQHL. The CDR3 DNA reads TGTGCCAGCAGCACGGGTGGAGGGCAGCCCCAGCATCTT.

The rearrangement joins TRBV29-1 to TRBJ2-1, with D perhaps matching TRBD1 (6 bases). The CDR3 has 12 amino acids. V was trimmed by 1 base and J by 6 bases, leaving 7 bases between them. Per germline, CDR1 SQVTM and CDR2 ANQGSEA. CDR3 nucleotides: TGCAGCGTTGAAGGCAGGGGCAATGAGCAGTTCTTC. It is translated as CSVEGRGNEQFF.

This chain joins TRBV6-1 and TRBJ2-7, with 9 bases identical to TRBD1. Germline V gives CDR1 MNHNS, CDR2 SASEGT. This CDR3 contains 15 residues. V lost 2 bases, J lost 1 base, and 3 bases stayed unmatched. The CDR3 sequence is CASSETQGASYEQYF. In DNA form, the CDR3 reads TGTGCCAGCAGTGAAACACAGGGGGCATCCTACGAGCAGTACTTC.

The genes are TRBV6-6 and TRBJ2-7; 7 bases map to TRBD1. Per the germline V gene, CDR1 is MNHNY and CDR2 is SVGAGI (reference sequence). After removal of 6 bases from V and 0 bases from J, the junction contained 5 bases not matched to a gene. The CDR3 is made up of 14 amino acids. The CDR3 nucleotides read TGTGCCAGCAGGAGAGGGACAGACTCCTACGAGCAGTACTTC. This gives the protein CASRRGTDSYEQYF.

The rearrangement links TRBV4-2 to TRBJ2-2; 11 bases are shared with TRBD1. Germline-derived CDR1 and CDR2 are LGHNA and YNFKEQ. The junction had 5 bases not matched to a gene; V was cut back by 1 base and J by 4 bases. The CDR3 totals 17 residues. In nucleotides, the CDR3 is TGTGCCAGCAGCCAAGCCAGGACAGGGGGCCCCACCGGGGAGCTGTTTTTT. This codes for CASSQARTGGPTGELFF.

CDR3 in amino acids: CASSLGLGAHQTDTQYF. The CDR3 DNA follows: TGCGCCAGCAGCTTGGGATTGGGGGCCCATCAAACAGATACGCAGTATTTT. The genes are TRBV5-1 and TRBJ2-3, with a weak D call TRBD1 (6 bases). This CDR3 contains 17 residues. Trimming stripped 0 bases from V and 3 bases from J, with 17 bases between. Germline V gives CDR1 SGHRS, CDR2 YFSETQ.

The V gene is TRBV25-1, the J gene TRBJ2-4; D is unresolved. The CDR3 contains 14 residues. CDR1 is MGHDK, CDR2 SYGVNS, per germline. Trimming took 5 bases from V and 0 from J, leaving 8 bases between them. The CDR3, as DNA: TGTGCCAGCAGTCCTTTACTAGCCAAAAACATTCAGTACTTC. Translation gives CASSPLLAKNIQYF.

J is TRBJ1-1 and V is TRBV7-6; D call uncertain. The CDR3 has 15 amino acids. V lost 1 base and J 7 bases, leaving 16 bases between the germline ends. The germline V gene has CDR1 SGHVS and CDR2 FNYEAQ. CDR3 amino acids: CASSLDFFGDNEAFF. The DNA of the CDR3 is TGTGCCAGCAGCTTAGATTTCTTTGGTGACAATGAAGCTTTCTTT.

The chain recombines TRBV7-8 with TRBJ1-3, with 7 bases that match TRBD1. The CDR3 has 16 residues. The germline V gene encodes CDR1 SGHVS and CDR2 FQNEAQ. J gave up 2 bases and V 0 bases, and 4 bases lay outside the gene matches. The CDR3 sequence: CASSLAVGTAGNTIYF. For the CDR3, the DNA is TGTGCCAGCAGCTTAGCGGTCGGGACAGCTGGAAACACCATATATTTT.

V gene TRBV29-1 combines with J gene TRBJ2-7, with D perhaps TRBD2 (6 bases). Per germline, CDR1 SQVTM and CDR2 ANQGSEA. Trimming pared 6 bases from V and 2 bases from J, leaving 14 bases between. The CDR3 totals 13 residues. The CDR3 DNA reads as TGCAGCGTGGGGCGGGGTCCAACCTACGAGCAGTACTTC. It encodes CSVGRGPTYEQYF.

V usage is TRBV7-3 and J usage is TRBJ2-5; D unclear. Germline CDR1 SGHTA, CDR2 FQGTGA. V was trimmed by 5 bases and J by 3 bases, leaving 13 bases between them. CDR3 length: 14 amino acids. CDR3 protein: CASSLIGREETQYF. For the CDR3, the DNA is TGTGCCAGCAGCCTGATAGGCCGGGAAGAGACCCAGTACTTC.